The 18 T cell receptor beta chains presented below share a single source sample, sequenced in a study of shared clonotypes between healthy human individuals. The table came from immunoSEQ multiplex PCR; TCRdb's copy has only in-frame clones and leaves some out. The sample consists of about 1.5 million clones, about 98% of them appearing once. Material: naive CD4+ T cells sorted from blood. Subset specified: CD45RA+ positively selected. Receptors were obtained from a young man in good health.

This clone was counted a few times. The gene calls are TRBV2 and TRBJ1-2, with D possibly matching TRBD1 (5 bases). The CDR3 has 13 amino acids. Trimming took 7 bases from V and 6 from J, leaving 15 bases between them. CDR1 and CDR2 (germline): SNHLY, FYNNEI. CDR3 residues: CASIRGGADGYTF. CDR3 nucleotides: TGTGCCAGCATCCGAGGCGGGGCTGATGGCTACACCTTC.

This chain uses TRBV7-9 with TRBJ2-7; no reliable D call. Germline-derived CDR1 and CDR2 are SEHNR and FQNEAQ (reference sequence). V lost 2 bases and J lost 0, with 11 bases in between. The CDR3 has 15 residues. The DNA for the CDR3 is TGTGCCAGCAGCTTAAGCGCCGCCGTCTCCTACGAGCAGTACTTC. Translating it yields CASSLSAAVSYEQYF.

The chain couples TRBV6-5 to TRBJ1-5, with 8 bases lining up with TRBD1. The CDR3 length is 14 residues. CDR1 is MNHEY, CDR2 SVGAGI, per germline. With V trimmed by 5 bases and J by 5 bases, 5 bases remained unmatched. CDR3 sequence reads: CASSPQGVDQPQHF. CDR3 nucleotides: TGTGCCAGCAGTCCACAGGGGGTGGATCAGCCCCAGCATTTT.

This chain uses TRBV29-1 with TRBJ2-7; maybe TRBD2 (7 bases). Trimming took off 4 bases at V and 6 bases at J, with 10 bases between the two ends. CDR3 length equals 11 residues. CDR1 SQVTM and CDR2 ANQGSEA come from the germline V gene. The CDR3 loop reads CSVGGGAEQYF. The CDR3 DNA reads TGCAGCGTTGGGGGGGGCGCCGAGCAGTACTTC.

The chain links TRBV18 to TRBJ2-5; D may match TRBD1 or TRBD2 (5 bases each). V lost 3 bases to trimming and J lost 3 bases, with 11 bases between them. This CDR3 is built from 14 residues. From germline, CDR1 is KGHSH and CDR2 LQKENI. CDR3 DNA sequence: TGTGCCAGCTCACCCGGGGACGGTAAAGAGACCCAGTACTTC. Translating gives CASSPGDGKETQYF. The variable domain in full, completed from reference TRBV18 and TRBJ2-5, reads NAGVMQNPRHLVRRRGQEARLRCSPMKGHSHVYWYRQLPEEGLKFMVYLQKENIIDESGMPKERFSAEFPKEGPSILRIQQVVRGDSAAYFCASSPGDGKETQYFGPGTRLLVL.

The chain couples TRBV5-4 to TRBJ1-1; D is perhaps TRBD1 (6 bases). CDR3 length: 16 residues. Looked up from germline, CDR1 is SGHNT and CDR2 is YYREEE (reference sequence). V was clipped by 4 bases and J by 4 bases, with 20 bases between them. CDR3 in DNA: TGTGCCAGCAGCATCACTACCACAGGGCTTGTCACTGAAGCTTTCTTT. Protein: CASSITTTGLVTEAFF.

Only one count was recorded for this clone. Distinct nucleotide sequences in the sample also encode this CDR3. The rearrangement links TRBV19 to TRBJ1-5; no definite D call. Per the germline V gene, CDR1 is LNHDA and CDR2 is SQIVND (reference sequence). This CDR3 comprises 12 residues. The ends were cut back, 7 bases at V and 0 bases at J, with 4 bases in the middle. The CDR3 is CASTDSNQPQHF. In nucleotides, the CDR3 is TGTGCCAGTACCGATAGCAATCAGCCCCAGCATTTT.

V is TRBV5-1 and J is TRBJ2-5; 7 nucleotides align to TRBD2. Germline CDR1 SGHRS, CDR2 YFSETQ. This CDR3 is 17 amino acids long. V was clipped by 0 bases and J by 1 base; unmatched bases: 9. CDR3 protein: CASSLAGGGATQETQYF. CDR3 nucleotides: TGCGCCAGCAGCTTGGCGGGGGGAGGGGCGACCCAAGAGACCCAGTACTTC.

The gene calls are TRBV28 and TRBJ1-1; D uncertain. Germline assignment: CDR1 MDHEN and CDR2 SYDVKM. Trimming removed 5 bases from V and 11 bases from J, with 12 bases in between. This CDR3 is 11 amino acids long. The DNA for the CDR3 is TGTGCCAGCAGTATCCCTTCGATGGCTTTCTTT. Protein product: CASSIPSMAFF.

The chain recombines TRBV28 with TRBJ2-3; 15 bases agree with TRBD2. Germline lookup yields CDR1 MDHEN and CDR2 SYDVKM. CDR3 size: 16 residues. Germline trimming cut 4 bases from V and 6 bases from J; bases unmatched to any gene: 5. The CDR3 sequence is CASSWGLAGGGDTQYF. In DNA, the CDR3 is TGTGCCAGCAGTTGGGGACTAGCGGGAGGCGGTGATACGCAGTATTTT.

CDR3 DNA sequence: TGTGCCAGCAGACCCGGGACAGAGTACGAGCAGTACTTC. Translation gives CASRPGTEYEQYF. The chain recombines TRBV28 with TRBJ2-7, with TRBD1 matching 7 bases. V dropped 6 bases and J dropped 4; count of bases not matched to a gene: 6. Germline CDR1 and CDR2: MDHEN and SYDVKM. CDR3 length: 13 amino acids.

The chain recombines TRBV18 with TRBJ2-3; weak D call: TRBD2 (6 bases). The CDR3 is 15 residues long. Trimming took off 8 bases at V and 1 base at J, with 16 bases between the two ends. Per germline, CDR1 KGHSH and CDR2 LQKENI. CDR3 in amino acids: CASRSLASGTDTQYF. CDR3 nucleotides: TGTGCCAGCCGCTCTCTTGCTAGCGGCACAGATACGCAGTATTTT.

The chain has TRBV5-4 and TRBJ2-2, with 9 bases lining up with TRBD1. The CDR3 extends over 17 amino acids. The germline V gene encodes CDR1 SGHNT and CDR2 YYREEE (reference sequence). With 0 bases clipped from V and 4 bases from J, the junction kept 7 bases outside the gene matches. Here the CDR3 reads CASSLGRDRVSTGELFF. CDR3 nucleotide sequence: TGTGCCAGCAGCTTGGGCCGGGACAGGGTTTCCACCGGGGAGCTGTTTTTT.

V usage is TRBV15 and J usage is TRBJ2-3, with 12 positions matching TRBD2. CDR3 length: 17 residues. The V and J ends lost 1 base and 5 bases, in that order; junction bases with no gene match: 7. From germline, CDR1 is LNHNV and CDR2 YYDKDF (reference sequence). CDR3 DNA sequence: TGTGCCACCAGCAGAGCGGCTAGCGGGAGGGCCGAAGATACGCAGTATTTT. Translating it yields CATSRAASGRAEDTQYF.

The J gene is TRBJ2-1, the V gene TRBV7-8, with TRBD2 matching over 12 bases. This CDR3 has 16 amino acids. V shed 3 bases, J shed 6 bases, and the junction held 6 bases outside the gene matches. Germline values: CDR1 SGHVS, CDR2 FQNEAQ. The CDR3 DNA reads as TGTGCCAGCAGCTTGCGACTAGCGGGAGTCGTCAATGAGCAGTTCTTC. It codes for CASSLRLAGVVNEQFF.

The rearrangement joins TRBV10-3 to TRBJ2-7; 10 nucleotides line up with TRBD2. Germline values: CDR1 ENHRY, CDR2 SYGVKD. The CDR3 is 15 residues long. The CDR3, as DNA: TGTGCAACAAACCGTGCTAGCGGGAGTAACTACGAGCAGTACTTC. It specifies CATNRASGSNYEQYF.

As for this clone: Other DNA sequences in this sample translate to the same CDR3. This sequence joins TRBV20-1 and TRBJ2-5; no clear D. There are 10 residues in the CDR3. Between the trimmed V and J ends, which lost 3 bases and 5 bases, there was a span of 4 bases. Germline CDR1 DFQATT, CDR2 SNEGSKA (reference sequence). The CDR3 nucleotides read TGCAGTGCTAGGGATGAGACCCAGTACTTC. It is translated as CSARDETQYF.

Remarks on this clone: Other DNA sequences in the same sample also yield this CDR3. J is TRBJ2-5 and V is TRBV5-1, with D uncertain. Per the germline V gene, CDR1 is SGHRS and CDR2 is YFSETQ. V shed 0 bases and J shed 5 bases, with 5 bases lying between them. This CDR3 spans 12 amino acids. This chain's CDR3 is CASSLGRETQYF. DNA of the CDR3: TGCGCCAGCAGCTTGGGTAGGGAGACCCAGTACTTC.